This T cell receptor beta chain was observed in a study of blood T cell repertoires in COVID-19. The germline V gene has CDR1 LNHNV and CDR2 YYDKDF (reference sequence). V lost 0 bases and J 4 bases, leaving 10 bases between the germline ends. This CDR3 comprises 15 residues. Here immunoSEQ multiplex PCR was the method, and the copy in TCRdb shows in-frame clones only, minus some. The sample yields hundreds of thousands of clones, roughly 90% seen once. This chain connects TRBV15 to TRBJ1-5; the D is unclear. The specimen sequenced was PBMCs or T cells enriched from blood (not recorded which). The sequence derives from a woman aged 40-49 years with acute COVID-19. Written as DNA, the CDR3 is TGTGCCACCAGCAGAGAATTGACATCTAATCAGCCCCAGCATTTT. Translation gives CATSRELTSNQPQHF. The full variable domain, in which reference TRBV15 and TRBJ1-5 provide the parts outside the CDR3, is DAMVIQNPRYQVTQFGKPVTLSCSQTLNHNVMYWYQQKSSQAPKLLFHYYDKDFNNEADTPDNFQSRRPNTSFCFLDIRSPGLGDTAMYLCATSRELTSNQPQHFGDGTRLSIL.